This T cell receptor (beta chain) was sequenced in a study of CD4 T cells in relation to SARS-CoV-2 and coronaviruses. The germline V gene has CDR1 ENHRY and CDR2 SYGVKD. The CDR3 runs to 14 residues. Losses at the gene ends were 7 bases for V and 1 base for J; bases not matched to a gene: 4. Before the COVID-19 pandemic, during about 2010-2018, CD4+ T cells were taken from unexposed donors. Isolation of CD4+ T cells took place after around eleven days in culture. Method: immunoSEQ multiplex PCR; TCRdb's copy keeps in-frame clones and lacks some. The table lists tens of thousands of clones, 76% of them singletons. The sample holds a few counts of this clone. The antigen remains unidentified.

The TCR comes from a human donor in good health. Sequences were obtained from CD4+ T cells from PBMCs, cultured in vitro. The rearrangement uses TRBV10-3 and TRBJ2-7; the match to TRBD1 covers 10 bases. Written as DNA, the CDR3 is TGTGCCATCAACCCGGGACAGGGGTCCTACGAGCAGTACTTC. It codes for CAINPGQGSYEQYF.